This T cell receptor (beta chain) was identified during a study of shared T cell receptors in the human thymus. Sequenced by immunoSEQ multiplex PCR; TCRdb stores in-frame clones only, minus some. Among just under 550,000 clones, approximately 78% were seen once, and the ten largest hold around 0.012%. The germline V gene has CDR1 KGHSH and CDR2 LQKENI. V lost 4 bases, J lost 0 bases, and 6 bases stayed unmatched. CDR3 length: 15 amino acids. These sequences were also reported in another study, on human thymus T cells.

Sequenced sample: thymocytes. The gene calls are TRBV18 and TRBJ2-7, with 7 bases lining up with TRBD2. The receptor was isolated from a boy under two years old with a congenital heart defect. DNA for the CDR3: TGTGCCAGCTCACTGCGGGAGAGCAGCTCCTACGAGCAGTACTTC. Translation: CASSLRESSSYEQYF.